This T cell receptor beta chain was captured by sequencing in a study of blood T cell repertoires in COVID-19. Clones were read by immunoSEQ multiplex PCR, and TCRdb kept only the in-frame ones, dropping some. This table holds 350,000 to 450,000 clones, 80% to 90% found once. Notes on this clone: This specimen includes other DNA sequences encoding the same CDR3.

CDR3 length: 15 amino acids. The germline V gene has CDR1 MNHNS and CDR2 SASEGT. Trimming left V 0 bases short and J 0 bases short, with 3 bases between. Sequenced material: PBMCs or T cells enriched from blood (not recorded which). The rearrangement uses TRBV6-1 and TRBJ2-6; D is uncertain. The receptor was derived from a man in his forties in a cohort exposed to, infected with or recovered from COVID-19 (not recorded which). This chain's CDR3 is CASSEAYSGANVLTF. The CDR3 DNA follows: TGTGCCAGCAGTGAAGCATACTCTGGGGCCAACGTCCTGACTTTC.